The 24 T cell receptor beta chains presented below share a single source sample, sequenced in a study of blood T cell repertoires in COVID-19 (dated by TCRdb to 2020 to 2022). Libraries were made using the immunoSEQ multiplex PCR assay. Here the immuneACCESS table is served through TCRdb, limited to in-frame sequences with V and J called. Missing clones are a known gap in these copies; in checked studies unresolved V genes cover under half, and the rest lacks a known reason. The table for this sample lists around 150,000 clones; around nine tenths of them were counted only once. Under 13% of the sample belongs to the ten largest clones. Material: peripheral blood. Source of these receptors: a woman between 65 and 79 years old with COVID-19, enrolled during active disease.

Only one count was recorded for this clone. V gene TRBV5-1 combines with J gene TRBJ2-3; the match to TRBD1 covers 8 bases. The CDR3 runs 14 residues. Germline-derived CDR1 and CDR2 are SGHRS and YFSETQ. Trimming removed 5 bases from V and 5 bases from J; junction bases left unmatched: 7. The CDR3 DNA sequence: TGCGCCAGCAGTATCAGGGGGCTTGAAGATACGCAGTATTTT. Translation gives CASSIRGLEDTQYF.

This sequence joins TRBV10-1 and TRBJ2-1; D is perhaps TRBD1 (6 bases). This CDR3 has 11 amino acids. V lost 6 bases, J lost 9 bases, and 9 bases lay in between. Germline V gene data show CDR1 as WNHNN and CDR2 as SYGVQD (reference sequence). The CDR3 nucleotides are TGCGCCAGCAGCAGGGGTTTTGAGCAGTTCTTC. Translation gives CASSRGFEQFF.

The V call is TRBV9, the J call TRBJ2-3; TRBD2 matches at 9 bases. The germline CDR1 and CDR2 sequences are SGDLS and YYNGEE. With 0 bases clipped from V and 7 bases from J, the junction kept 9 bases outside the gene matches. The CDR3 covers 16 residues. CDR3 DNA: TGTGCCAGCAGCGTAGTTGGCGGGGGGGCCTGGAATACGCAGTATTTT. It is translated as CASSVVGGGAWNTQYF.

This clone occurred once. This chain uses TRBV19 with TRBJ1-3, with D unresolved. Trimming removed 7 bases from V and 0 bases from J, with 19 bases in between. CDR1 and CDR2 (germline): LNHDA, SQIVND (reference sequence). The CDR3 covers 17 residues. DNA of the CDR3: TGTGCCAGTACCGCGCTCAACCAGGCCGGCTCTGGAAACACCATATATTTT. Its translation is CASTALNQAGSGNTIYF.

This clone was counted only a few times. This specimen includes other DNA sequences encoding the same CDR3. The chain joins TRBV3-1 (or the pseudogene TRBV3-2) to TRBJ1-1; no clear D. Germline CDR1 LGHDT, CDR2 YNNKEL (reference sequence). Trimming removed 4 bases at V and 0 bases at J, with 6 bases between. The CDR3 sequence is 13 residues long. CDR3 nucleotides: TGTGCCAGCAGCCGGACTGTGAACACTGAAGCTTTCTTT. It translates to CASSRTVNTEAFF.

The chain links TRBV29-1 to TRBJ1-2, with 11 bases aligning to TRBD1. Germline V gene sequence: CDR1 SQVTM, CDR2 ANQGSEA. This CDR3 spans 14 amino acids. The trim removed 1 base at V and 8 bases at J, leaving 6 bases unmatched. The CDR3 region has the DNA TGCAGCGTTGAAGCCCGGGACAGGGGGGGAGGCTACACCTTC. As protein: CSVEARDRGGGYTF.

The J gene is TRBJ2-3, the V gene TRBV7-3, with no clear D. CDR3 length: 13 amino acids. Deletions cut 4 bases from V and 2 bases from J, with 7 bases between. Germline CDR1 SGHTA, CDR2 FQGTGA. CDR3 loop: CASSSFPTDTQYF. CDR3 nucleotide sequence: TGTGCCAGCAGCTCATTCCCCACAGATACGCAGTATTTT.

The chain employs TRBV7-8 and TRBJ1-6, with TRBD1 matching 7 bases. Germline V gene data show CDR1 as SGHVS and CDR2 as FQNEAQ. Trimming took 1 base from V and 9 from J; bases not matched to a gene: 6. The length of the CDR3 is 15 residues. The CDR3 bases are TGTGCCAGCAGCTTAGAAGGGGGCTGGAGTTCACCCCTCCACTTT. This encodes CASSLEGGWSSPLHF. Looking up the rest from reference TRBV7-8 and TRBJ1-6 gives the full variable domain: GAGVSQSPRYKVAKRGQDVALRCDPISGHVSLFWYQQALGQGPEFLTYFQNEAQLDKSGLPSDRFFAERPEGSVSTLKIQRTQQEDSAVYLCASSLEGGWSSPLHFGNGTRLTVT.

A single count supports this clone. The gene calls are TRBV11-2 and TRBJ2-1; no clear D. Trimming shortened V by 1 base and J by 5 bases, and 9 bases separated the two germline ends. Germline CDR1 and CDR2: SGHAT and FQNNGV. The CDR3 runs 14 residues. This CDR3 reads CASSLGQVDNEQFF. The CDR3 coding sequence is TGTGCCAGCAGCTTAGGGCAGGTGGACAATGAGCAGTTCTTC.

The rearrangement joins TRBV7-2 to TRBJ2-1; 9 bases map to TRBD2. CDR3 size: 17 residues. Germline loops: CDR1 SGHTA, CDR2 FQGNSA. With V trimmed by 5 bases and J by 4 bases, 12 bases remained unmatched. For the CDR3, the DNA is TGTGCCAGCAGCCCACCCGGCTGGCGGGGGGGTTACAATGAGCAGTTCTTC. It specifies CASSPPGWRGGYNEQFF.

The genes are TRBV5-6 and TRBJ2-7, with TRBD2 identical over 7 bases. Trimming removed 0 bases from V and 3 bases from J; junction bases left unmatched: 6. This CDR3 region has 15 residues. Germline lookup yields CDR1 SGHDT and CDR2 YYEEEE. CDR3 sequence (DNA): TGTGCCAGCAGCTTGGGTGGTAGCGGGCTCTACGAGCAGTACTTC. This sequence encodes CASSLGGSGLYEQYF.

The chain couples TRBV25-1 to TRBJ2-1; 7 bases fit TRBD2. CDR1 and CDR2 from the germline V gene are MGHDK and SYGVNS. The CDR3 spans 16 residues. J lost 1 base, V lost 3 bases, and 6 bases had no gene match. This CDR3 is CASSDSRGDSYNEQFF. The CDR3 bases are TGTGCCAGCAGTGATAGCCGGGGGGATTCCTACAATGAGCAGTTCTTC.

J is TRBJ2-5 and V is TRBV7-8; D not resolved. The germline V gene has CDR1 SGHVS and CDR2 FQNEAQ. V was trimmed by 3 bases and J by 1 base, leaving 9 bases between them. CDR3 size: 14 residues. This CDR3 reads CASSFSAAQETQYF. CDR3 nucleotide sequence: TGTGCCAGCAGCTTCTCGGCGGCCCAAGAGACCCAGTACTTC.

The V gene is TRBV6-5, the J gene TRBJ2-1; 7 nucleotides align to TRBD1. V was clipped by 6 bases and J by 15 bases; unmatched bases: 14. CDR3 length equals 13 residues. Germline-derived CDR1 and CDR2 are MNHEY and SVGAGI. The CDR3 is CASSVPGTAKTFF. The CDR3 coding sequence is TGTGCCAGCAGCGTTCCCGGGACAGCAAAGACGTTCTTC.

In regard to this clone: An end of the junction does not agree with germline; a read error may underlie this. The CDR3 DNA follows: TGTGCCAGCAGCCAAGTTTGGAGGAACGCTGAAGCTTTCTTT. Protein product: CASSQVWRNAEAFF. This chain connects TRBV3-1 (or the pseudogene TRBV3-2) to TRBJ1-1; unclear D gene. The CDR3 spans 14 residues. The germline V gene has CDR1 LGHDT and CDR2 YNNKEL (reference sequence).

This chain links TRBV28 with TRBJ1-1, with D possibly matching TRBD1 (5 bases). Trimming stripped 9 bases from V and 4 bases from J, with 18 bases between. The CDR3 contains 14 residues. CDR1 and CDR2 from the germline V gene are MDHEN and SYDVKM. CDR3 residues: CASQITRVSTEAFF. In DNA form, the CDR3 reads TGTGCCAGTCAGATAACCAGGGTATCCACTGAAGCTTTCTTT.

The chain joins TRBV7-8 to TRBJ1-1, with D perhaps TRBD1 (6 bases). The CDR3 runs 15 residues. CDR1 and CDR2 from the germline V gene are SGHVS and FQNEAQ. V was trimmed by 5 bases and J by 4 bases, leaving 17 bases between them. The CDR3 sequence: CASSLRTTGTTEAFF. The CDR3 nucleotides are TGTGCCAGCAGCCTCCGTACAACAGGGACCACTGAAGCTTTCTTT.

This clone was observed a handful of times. The CDR3 loop reads CASSEGTGYGYTF. The DNA of the CDR3 is TGTGCCAGTAGCGAAGGGACAGGGTACGGCTACACCTTC. The rearrangement uses TRBV19 and TRBJ1-2; 9 bases agree with TRBD1. The junction had 7 bases not matched to a gene; V was cut back by 6 bases and J by 8 bases. CDR1 is LNHDA, CDR2 SQIVND, per germline (reference sequence). The CDR3 is made up of 13 amino acids.

CDR3 sequence: CASSNRGEETQYF. The CDR3 DNA reads TGTGCCAGCAGCAACCGGGGAGAAGAGACCCAGTACTTC. This chain links TRBV6-5 with TRBJ2-5; D is possibly TRBD2 (5 bases). With 6 bases removed from V and 3 bases from J, the gap between germline ends came to 11 bases. The CDR3 spans 13 residues. The V gene's germline CDR1 is MNHEY and CDR2 SVGAGI.

The CDR3 sequence: CASSIVGTKGGYTF. In nucleotides, the CDR3 is TGTGCCAGTAGTATAGTAGGGACAAAGGGGGGCTACACCTTC. The chain is built from TRBV19 and TRBJ1-2; D is possibly TRBD1 (6 bases). Deletions cut 1 base from V and 8 bases from J, with 14 bases between. This CDR3 region has 14 residues. Germline CDR1 reads LNHDA; CDR2 reads SQIVND (reference sequence). The full variable domain, its missing parts supplied by reference TRBV19 and TRBJ1-2, is DGGITQSPKYLFRKEGQNVTLSCEQNLNHDAMYWYRQDPGQGLRLIYYSQIVNDFQKGDIAEGYSVSREKKESFPLTVTSAQKNPTAFYLCASSIVGTKGGYTFGSGTRLTVV.

For the CDR3, the DNA is TGTGCCAGTAGTATACATTTGATGGCGGGACAGGGGGCCAAATCTGGAAACACCATATATTTT. This gives the protein CASSIHLMAGQGAKSGNTIYF. The chain employs TRBV19 and TRBJ1-3, with TRBD1 matching over 12 bases. CDR1 is LNHDA and CDR2 is SQIVND in the germline V gene (reference sequence). The CDR3 contains 21 residues. V trimming: 2 bases; J trimming: 1 base; junction bases outside the gene matches: 15. Combining the CDR3 with reference TRBV19 and TRBJ1-3 gives the whole variable domain DGGITQSPKYLFRKEGQNVTLSCEQNLNHDAMYWYRQDPGQGLRLIYYSQIVNDFQKGDIAEGYSVSREKKESFPLTVTSAQKNPTAFYLCASSIHLMAGQGAKSGNTIYFGEGSWLTVV.

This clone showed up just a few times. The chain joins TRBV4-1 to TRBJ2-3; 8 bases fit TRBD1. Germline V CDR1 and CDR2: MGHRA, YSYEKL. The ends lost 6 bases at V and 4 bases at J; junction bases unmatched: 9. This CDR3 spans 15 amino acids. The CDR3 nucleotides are TGCGCCAGCAGGACCCGGGCAGGGGGCGCAGATACGCAGTATTTT. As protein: CASRTRAGGADTQYF.

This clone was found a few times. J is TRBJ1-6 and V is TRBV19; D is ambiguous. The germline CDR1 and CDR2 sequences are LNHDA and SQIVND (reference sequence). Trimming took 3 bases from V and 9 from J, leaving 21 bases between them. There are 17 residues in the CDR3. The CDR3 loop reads CASSIASSRGSGSPLHF. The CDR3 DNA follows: TGTGCCAGTAGTATTGCAAGCAGCCGAGGATCTGGTTCACCCCTCCACTTT.

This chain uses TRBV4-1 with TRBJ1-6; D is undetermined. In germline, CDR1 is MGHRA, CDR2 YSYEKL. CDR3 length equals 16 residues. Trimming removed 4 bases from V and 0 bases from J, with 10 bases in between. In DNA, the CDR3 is TGCGCCAGCAGCCCCCTTGCCAGCTCCTATAATTCACCCCTCCACTTT. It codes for CASSPLASSYNSPLHF.